The 13 T cell receptor beta chains below all came from one sample that was sequenced in a study of cytomegalovirus exposure and HLA in healthy donors. Vbeta (60) and Jbeta (13) primers were used in the PCR. Profiling relied on immunoSEQ multiplex PCR, and the TCRdb table lists in-frame clones only, not all of them. Among about 130,000 clones listed, 80% were seen once. The specimen sequenced was PBMCs. The receptors come from a woman in her forties in good health and CMV-seronegative.

The rearrangement uses TRBV7-6 and TRBJ2-7, with D maybe TRBD2 (6 bases). V was cut by 3 bases and J by 2 bases, with 14 bases left in between. CDR1 SGHVS and CDR2 FNYEAQ come from the germline V gene. The CDR3 has 15 residues. This chain's CDR3 is CASSLGASATYEQYF. In nucleotides, the CDR3 is TGTGCCAGCAGCTTGGGTGCTAGCGCCACCTACGAGCAGTACTTC.

The chain is built from TRBV18 and TRBJ2-1; D unresolved. The germline V gene encodes CDR1 KGHSH and CDR2 LQKENI. CDR3 length equals 13 residues. Between the trimmed V and J ends, which lost 0 bases and 8 bases, there was a span of 8 bases. CDR3 protein: CASSPPEHDEQFF. CDR3 DNA: TGTGCCAGCTCACCACCGGAGCATGATGAGCAGTTCTTC.

The chain is built from TRBV27 and TRBJ2-1; D perhaps matches TRBD2 (7 bases). This CDR3 contains 15 residues. The ends were cut back, 2 bases at V and 15 bases at J, with 23 bases in the middle. Germline CDR1 reads MNHEY; CDR2 reads SMNVEV (reference sequence). The CDR3 region is CASSLKAGAGSDWFF. CDR3 bases: TGTGCCAGCAGTTTAAAGGCGGGGGCCGGGTCTGACTGGTTCTTC.

The V call is TRBV27, the J call TRBJ1-5; D gene uncertain. Per the germline V gene, CDR1 is MNHEY and CDR2 is SMNVEV (reference sequence). The V and J ends lost 1 base and 0 bases respectively, with 7 bases between them. The CDR3 length is 15 residues. The CDR3 DNA reads TGTGCCAGCAGTTTATTTAGCTATAGCAATCAGCCCCAGCATTTT. This sequence encodes CASSLFSYSNQPQHF.

The rearrangement uses TRBV19 and TRBJ1-3; a possible D gene is TRBD1 (6 bases). The V end lost 7 bases, the J end lost 4 bases, and 20 bases lay between the germline ends. This CDR3 spans 16 amino acids. Germline V gene data show CDR1 as LNHDA and CDR2 as SQIVND (reference sequence). This chain's CDR3 is CASTSLGGAQGNTIYF. CDR3 in DNA: TGTGCCAGTACCTCCCTTGGGGGGGCTCAGGGAAACACCATATATTTT.

The chain recombines TRBV28 with TRBJ2-7, with 10 bases identical to TRBD1. The CDR3 covers 14 residues. Germline V gene lookup returns CDR1 MDHEN and CDR2 SYDVKM. After removal of 3 bases from V and 4 bases from J, the junction contained 3 bases not matched to a gene. Here the CDR3 reads CASSLWDRGYEQYF. CDR3 DNA: TGTGCCAGCAGTTTGTGGGACAGGGGTTACGAGCAGTACTTC.

The rearrangement links TRBV29-1 to TRBJ1-5; 9 bases map to TRBD1. In germline, CDR1 is SQVTM, CDR2 ANQGSEA. This CDR3 region has 13 residues. V gave up 6 bases and J gave up 2 bases; unmatched junction bases: 2. The CDR3 here is CSVRTGGNQPQHF. CDR3 DNA: TGCAGCGTGCGGACAGGGGGCAATCAGCCCCAGCATTTT.

As concerns this clone: Mismatch with germline at one junction end may stem from a read error. The chain links TRBV18 to TRBJ1-1, with 7 nucleotides matching TRBD1. Per germline, CDR1 KGHSH and CDR2 LQKENI. The CDR3 has 12 amino acids. In DNA, the CDR3 is TGTGCCAGCTCACCGGGCGACAGGGAGGAAGGCTTT. Its protein product is CASSPGDREEGF.

This rearrangement joins TRBV4-1 to TRBJ2-5; 15 bases agree with TRBD2. Unmatched junction bases numbered 12, after V lost 3 bases and J lost 4 bases. This CDR3 contains 19 residues. From germline, CDR1 is MGHRA and CDR2 YSYEKL. CDR3 sequence reads: CASSQGLAGGGGSVETQYF. CDR3 in DNA: TGCGCCAGCAGCCAGGGACTAGCGGGGGGAGGTGGGTCCGTAGAGACCCAGTACTTC.

The V call is TRBV4-1, the J call TRBJ2-3, with D tentatively TRBD2 (7 bases). There are 16 residues in the CDR3. Trimming left V 2 bases short and J 1 base short, with 13 bases between. From germline, CDR1 is MGHRA and CDR2 YSYEKL. This chain's CDR3 is CASSQRGRGGTDTQYF. The CDR3 region has the DNA TGCGCCAGCAGCCAACGTGGGAGGGGGGGCACAGATACGCAGTATTTT.

The chain combines TRBV7-9 with TRBJ2-2, with 7 nucleotides matching TRBD2. Germline V lookup: CDR1 SEHNR, CDR2 FQNEAQ (reference sequence). The length of the CDR3 is 15 residues. The J segment lost 0 bases and the V segment lost 5 bases, leaving 3 bases of the junction unmatched. The CDR3 DNA reads TGTGCCAGCAGCCCCGGGACTACGAACACCGGGGAGCTGTTTTTT. This sequence encodes CASSPGTTNTGELFF.

V is TRBV5-1 and J is TRBJ1-4, with D uncertain. The germline V and J ends were trimmed by 2 bases and 0 bases, with 5 bases remaining between them. The CDR3 is 14 amino acids. CDR1 is SGHRS, CDR2 YFSETQ, per germline. The CDR3: CASSLLSTNEKLFF. The CDR3 DNA reads TGCGCCAGCAGCTTACTATCAACTAATGAAAAACTGTTTTTT.

The rearrangement links TRBV7-9 to TRBJ2-1, with D possibly being TRBD2 (7 bases). Trimming removed 5 bases from V and 5 bases from J, with 13 bases in between. The CDR3 has 14 residues. From germline, CDR1 is SEHNR and CDR2 FQNEAQ (reference sequence). The CDR3: CASSPGGRNNEQFF. In DNA form, the CDR3 reads TGTGCCAGCAGCCCCGGGGGGCGAAACAATGAGCAGTTCTTC.